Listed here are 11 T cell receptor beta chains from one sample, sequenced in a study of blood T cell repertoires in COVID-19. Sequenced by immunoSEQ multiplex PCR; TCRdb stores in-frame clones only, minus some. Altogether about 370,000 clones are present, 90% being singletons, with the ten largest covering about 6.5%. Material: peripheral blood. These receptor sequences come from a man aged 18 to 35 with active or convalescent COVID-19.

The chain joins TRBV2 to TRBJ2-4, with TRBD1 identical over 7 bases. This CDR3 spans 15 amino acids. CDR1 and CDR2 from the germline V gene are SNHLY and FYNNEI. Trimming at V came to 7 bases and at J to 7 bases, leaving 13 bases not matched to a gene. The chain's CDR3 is CASTPRTGQRNIQYF. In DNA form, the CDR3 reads TGTGCCAGCACACCGAGGACAGGCCAAAGGAACATTCAGTACTTC.

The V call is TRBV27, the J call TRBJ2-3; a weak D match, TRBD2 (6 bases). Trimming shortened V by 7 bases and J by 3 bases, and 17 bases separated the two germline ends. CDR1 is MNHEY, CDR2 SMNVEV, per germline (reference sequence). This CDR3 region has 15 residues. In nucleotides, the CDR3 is TGTGCCAGCACCTCAGGAGGGGCGGATACAGATACGCAGTATTTT. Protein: CASTSGGADTDTQYF.

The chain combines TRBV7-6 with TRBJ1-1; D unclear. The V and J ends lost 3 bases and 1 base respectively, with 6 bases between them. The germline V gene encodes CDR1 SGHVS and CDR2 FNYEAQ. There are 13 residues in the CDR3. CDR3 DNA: TGTGCCAGCAGCTTGCAGGAGAACACTGAAGCTTTCTTT. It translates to CASSLQENTEAFF.

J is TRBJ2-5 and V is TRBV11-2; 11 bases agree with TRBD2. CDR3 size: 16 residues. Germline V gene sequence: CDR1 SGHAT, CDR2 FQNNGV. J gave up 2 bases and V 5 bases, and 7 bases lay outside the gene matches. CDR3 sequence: CASSRGTSGFQETQYF. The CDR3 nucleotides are TGTGCCAGCAGCCGAGGGACTAGCGGATTTCAAGAGACCCAGTACTTC. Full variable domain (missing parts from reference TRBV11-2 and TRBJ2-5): EAGVAQSPRYKIIEKRQSVAFWCNPISGHATLYWYQQILGQGPKLLIQFQNNGVVDDSQLPKDRFSAERLKGVDSTLKIQPAKLEDSAVYLCASSRGTSGFQETQYFGPGTRLLVL.

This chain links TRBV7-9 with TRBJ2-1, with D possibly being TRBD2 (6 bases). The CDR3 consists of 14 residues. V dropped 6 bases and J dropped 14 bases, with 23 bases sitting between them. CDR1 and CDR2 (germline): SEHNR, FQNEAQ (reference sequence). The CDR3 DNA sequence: TGTGCCAGCAGTTTCCTGACGGGGGTCGAATCCAAGTTCTTC. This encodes CASSFLTGVESKFF.

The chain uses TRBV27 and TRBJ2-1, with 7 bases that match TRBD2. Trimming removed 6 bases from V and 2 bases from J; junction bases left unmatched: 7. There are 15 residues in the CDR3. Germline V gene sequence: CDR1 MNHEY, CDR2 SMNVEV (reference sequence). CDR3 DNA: TGTGCCAGCAGCTCAGCGGGGAGTCCCTACAATGAGCAGTTCTTC. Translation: CASSSAGSPYNEQFF.

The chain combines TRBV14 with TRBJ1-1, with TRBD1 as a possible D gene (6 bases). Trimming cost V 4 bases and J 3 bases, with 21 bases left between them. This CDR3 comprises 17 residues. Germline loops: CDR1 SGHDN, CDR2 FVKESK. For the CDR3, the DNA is TGTGCCAGCAGCCCTAAAGGGACACGCAGACATCACACTGAAGCTTTCTTT. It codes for CASSPKGTRRHHTEAFF.

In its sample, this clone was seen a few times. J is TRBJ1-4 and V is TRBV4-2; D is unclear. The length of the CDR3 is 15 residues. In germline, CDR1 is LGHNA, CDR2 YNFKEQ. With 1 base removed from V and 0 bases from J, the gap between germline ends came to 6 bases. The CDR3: CASSQVAATNEKLFF. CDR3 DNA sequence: TGTGCCAGCAGCCAAGTTGCAGCAACTAATGAAAAACTGTTTTTT.

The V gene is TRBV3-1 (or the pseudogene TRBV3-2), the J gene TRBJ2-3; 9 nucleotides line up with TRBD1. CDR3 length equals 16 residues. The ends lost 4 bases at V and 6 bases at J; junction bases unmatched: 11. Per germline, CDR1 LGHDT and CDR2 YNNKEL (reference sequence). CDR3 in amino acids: CASSLLYRGRADTQYF. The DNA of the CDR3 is TGTGCCAGCAGCCTACTATACAGGGGGCGAGCCGATACGCAGTATTTT.

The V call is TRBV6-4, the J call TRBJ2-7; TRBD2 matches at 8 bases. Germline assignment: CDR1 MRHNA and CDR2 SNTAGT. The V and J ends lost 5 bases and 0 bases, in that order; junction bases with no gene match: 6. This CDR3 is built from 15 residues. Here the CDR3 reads CASSPTSGSSYEQYF. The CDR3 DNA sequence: TGTGCCAGCAGTCCAACTAGCGGAAGCTCCTACGAGCAGTACTTC.

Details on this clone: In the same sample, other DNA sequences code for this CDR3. CDR3 sequence: CASSYSQGYGYTF. DNA for the CDR3: TGTGCCAGCAGTTACTCGCAGGGTTATGGCTACACCTTC. The chain links TRBV6-5 to TRBJ1-2, with a tentative D call TRBD1 (5 bases). CDR1 is MNHEY, CDR2 SVGAGI, per germline. This CDR3 spans 13 amino acids. Trimming stripped 0 bases from V and 5 bases from J, with 7 bases between.